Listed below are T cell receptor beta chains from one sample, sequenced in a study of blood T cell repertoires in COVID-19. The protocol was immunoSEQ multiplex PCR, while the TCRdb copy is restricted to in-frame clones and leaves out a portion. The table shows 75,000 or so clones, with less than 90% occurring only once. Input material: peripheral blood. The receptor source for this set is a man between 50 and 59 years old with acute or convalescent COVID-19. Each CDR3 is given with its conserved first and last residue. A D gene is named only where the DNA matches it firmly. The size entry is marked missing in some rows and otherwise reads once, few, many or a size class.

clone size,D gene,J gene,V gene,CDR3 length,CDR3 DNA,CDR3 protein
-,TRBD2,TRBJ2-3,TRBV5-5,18,TGTGCCAGCAGCTCACGGACTAGCGGGAGTGGCTTACCAGATACGCAGTATTTT,CASSSRTSGSGLPDTQYF
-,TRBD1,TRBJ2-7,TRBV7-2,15,TGTGCCAGCAGCTCCCCGACAGGGGGGGCCAACGAGCAGTACTTC,CASSSPTGGANEQYF
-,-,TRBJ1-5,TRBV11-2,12,TGTGCCAGCAGCTTAACCGGTCAGCCCCAGCATTTT,CASSLTGQPQHF
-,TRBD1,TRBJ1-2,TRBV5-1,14,TGCGCCAGCAGCTTCCAGGGGGGCGACTATGGCTACACCTTC,CASSFQGGDYGYTF
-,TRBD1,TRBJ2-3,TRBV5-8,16,TGTGCCAGCAGCTTGAGGACAGGGATCGGCACAGATACGCAGTATTTT,CASSLRTGIGTDTQYF
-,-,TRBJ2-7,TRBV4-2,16,TGTGCCAGCAGCCAAGATGAGGCGGGGATACAAGCGAAGCAGTACTTC,CASSQDEAGIQAKQYF
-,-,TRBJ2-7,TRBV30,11,TGTGCCTTCGGACATCCCTACGAGCAGTACTTC,CAFGHPYEQYF
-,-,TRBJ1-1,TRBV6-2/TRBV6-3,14,TGTGCCAGCAGTCTAAGACAGGTCTTCACTGAAGCTTTCTTT,CASSLRQVFTEAFF
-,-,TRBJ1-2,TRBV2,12,TGTGCCAGCATGGAGGGGGGGGATGGCTACACCTTC,CASMEGGDGYTF
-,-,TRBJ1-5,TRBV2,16,TGTGCCAGCAGTGAAATTGAGGTGCCATCCAATCAGCCCCAGCATTTT,CASSEIEVPSNQPQHF
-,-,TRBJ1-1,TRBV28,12,TGTGCCAGCAGTTTAGGGGCCATCGAAGCTTTCTTT,CASSLGAIEAFF
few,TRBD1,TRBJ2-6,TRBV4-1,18,TGCGCCAGCAGCCAAGGCGCGACAGGGCTTGGAGGGGCCAACGTCCTGACTTTC,CASSQGATGLGGANVLTF
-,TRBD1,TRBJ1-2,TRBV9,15,TGTGCCAGCAGCGATAGGACAGGGAAGAACTATGGCTACACCTTC,CASSDRTGKNYGYTF
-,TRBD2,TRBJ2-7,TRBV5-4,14,TGTGCCAGCAGCTTGGCGGGAGGTTCCTACGAGCAGTACTTC,CASSLAGGSYEQYF
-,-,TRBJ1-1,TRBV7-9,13,TGTGCCAGCAGCTCATCAGGGAACACTGAAGCTTTCTTT,CASSSSGNTEAFF
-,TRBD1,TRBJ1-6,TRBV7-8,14,TGTGCCAGCAGCCTCGGGACAGGGGATTCACCCCTCCACTTT,CASSLGTGDSPLHF
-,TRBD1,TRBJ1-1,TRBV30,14,TGTGCCTACACGGGACAGGGTTTGAACACTGAAGCTTTCTTT,CAYTGQGLNTEAFF
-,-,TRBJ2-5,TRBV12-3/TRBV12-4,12,TGTGCCAGCAGCCTGGCCTCGGGGTCCCAGTACTTC,CASSLASGSQYF
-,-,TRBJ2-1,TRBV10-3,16,TGTGCCATCAGTGAGTCGGGCAGTTGGTCCTACAATGAGCAGTTCTTC,CAISESGSWSYNEQFF
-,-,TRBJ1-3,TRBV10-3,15,TGTGCCATCAGTGAGTCGGGCTCCTCTGGAAACACCATATATTTT,CAISESGSSGNTIYF
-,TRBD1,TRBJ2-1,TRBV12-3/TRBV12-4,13,TGTGCCAGCAGTCTGGGACAGACCAATGAGCAGTTCTTC,CASSLGQTNEQFF
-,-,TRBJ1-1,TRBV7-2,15,TGTGCCAGCAGCTTATCCATCCTAAGGGGCACTGAAGCTTTCTTT,CASSLSILRGTEAFF
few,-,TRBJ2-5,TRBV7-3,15,TGTGCCAGCAGCCCGTACGGGACATCACAAGAGACCCAGTACTTC,CASSPYGTSQETQYF
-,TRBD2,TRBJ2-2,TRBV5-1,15,TGCGCCAGCCGGGGGCTAGCGGGAGCAACCGGGGAGCTGTTTTTT,CASRGLAGATGELFF
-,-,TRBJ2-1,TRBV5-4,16,TGTGCCAGCAGCTCGGACTACCTCCACTCCTACAATGAGCAGTTCTTC,CASSSDYLHSYNEQFF
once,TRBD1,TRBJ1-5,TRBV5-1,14,TGCGCCAGCAGCTTGGGACAGGGGAGTCAGCCCCAGCATTTT,CASSLGQGSQPQHF
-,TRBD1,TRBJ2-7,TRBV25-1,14,TGTGCCAGCAGTGTGGGACAGGGGAAGAACGAGCAGTACTTC,CASSVGQGKNEQYF
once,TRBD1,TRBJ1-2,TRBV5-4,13,TGTGCCAGCACCTCGACAGGGAGAGATGGCTACACCTTC,CASTSTGRDGYTF